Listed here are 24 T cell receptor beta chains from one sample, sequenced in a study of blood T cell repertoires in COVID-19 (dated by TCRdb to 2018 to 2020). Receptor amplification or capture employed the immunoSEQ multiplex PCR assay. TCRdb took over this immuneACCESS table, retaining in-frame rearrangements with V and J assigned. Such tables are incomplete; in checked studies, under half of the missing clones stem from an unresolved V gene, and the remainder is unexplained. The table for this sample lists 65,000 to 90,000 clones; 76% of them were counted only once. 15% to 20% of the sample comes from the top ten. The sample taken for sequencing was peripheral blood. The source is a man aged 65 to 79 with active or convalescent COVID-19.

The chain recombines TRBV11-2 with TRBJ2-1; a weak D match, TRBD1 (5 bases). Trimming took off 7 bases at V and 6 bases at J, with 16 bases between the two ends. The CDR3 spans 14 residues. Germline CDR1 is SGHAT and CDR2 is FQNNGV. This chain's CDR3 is CASTQRGTSNEQFF. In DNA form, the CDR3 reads TGTGCCAGCACCCAAAGGGGCACGTCCAATGAGCAGTTCTTC.

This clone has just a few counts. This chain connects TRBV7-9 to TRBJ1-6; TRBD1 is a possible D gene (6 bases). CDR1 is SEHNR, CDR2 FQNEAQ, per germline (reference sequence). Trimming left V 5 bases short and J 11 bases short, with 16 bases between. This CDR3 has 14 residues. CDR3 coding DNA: TGTGCCAGCAGCGGGGCTACAGGGTTCCCACCCCTCCACTTT. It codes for CASSGATGFPPLHF. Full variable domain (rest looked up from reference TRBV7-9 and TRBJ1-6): DTGVSQNPRHKITKRGQNVTFRCDPISEHNRLYWYRQTLGQGPEFLTYFQNEAQLEKSRLLSDRFSAERPKGSFSTLEIQRTEQGDSAMYLCASSGATGFPPLHFGNGTRLTVT.

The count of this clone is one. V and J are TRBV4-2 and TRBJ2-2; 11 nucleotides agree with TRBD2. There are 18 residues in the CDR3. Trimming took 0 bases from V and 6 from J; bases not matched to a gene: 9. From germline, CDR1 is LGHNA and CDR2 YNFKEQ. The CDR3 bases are TGTGCCAGCAGCCAAGAGGTCCTAGCGGGGGGTGCGGCCGGGGAGCTGTTTTTT. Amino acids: CASSQEVLAGGAAGELFF.

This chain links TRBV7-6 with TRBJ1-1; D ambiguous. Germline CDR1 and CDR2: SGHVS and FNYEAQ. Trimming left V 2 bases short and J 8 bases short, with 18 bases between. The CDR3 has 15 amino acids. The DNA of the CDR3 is TGTGCCAGCAGCTTAATCGGGGAGACCACAAACGAAGCTTTCTTT. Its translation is CASSLIGETTNEAFF. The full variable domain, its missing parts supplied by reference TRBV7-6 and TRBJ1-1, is GAGVSQSPRYKVTKRGQDVALRCDPISGHVSLYWYRQALGQGPEFLTYFNYEAQQDKSGLPNDRFSAERPEGSISTLTIQRTEQRDSAMYRCASSLIGETTNEAFFGQGTRLTVV.

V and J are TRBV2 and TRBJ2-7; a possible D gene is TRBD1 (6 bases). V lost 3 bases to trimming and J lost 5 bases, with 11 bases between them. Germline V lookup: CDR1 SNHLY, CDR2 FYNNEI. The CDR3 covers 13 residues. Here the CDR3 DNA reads TGTGCCAGCAGTGAGGCAGGGGAAGACGAGCAGTACTTC. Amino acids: CASSEAGEDEQYF.

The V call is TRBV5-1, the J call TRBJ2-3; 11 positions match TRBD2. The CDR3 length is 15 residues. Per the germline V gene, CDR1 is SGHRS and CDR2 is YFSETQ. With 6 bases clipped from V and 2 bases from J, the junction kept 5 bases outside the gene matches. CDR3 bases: TGCGCCAGCACTACTAGCGGGAGACTCACAGATACGCAGTATTTT. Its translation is CASTTSGRLTDTQYF.

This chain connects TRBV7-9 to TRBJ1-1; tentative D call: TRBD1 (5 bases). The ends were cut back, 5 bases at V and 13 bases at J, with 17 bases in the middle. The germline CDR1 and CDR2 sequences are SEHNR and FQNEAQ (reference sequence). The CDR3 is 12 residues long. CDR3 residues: CASSPLGGLGFF. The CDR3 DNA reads TGTGCCAGCAGCCCTTTGGGGGGGTTGGGTTTCTTT.

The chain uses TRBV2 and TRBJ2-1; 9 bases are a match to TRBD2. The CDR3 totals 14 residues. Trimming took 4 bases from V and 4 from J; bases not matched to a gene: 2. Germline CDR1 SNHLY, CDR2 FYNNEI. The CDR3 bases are TGTGCCAGCAGTGTGACTAGCGGATACAATGAGCAGTTCTTC. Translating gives CASSVTSGYNEQFF.

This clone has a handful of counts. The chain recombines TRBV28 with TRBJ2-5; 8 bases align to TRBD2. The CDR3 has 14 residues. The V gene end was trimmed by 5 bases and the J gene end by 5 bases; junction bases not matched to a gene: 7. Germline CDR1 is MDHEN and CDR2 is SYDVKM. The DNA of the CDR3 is TGTGCCAGCAGTAACGCCGGGGGGGACGAGACCCAGTACTTC. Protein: CASSNAGGDETQYF. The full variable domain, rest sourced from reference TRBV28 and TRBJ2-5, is DVKVTQSSRYLVKRTGEKVFLECVQDMDHENMFWYRQDPGLGLRLIYFSYDVKMKEKGDIPEGYSVSREKKERFSLILESASTNQTSMYLCASSNAGGDETQYFGPGTRLLVL.

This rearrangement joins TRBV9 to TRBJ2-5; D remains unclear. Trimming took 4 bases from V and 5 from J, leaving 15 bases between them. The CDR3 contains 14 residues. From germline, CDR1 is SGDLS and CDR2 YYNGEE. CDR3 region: CASSQTPIGETQYF. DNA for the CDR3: TGTGCCAGCAGCCAGACACCGATTGGGGAGACCCAGTACTTC.

The CDR3 region has the DNA TGTGCCATCTACCCGAATTCCGGGACTACCCTGAATGGCTACACCTTC. The encoded protein is CAIYPNSGTTLNGYTF. The chain has TRBV28 and TRBJ1-2, with D maybe TRBD1 (5 bases). The V end was cut by 10 bases, the J end by 6 bases, with 27 bases between. Germline V lookup: CDR1 MDHEN, CDR2 SYDVKM. The CDR3 covers 16 residues.

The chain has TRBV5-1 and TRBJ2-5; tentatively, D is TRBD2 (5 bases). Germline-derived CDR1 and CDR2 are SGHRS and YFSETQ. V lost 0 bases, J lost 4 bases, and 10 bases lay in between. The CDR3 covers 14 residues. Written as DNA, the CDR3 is TGCGCCAGCAGCTTGGTAACGGGGAGAGAGACCCAGTACTTC. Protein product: CASSLVTGRETQYF.

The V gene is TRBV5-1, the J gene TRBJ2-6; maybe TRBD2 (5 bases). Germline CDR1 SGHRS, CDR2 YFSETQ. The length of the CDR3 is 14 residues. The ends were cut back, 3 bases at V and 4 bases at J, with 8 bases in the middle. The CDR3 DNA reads TGCGCCAGCAGCTCGGGATCAGGGGCCAACGTCCTGACTTTC. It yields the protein CASSSGSGANVLTF.

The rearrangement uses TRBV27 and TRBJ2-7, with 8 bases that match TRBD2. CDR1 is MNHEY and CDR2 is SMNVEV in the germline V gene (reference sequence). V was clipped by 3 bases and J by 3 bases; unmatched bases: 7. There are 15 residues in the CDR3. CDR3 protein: CASSFGGGSVYEQYF. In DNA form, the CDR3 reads TGTGCCAGCAGTTTCGGCGGGGGGTCCGTCTACGAGCAGTACTTC.

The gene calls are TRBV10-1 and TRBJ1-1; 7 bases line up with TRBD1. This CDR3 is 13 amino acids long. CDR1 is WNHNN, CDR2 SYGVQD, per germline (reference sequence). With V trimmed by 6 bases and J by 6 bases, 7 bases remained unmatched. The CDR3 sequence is CASREDRVSEAFF. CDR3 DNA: TGCGCCAGCAGGGAAGACAGGGTCTCTGAAGCTTTCTTT.

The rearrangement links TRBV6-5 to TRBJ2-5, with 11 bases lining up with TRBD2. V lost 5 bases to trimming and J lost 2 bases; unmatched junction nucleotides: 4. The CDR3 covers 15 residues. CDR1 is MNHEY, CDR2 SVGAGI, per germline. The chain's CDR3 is CASSTTSGEQETQYF. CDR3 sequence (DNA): TGTGCCAGCAGTACGACTAGCGGGGAACAAGAGACCCAGTACTTC.

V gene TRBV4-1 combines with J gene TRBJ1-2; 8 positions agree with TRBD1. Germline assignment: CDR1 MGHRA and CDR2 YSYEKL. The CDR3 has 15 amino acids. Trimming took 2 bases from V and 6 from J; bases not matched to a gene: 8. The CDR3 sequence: CASSQNSRGQDGYTF. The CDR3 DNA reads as TGCGCCAGCAGCCAAAATTCCAGGGGGCAAGATGGCTACACCTTC.

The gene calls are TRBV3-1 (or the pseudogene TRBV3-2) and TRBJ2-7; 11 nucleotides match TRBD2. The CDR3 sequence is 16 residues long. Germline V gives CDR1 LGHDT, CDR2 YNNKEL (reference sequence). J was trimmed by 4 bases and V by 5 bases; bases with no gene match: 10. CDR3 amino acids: CASSDYSGGARYEQYF. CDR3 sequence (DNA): TGTGCCAGCAGCGACTATAGCGGGGGGGCTAGGTACGAGCAGTACTTC.

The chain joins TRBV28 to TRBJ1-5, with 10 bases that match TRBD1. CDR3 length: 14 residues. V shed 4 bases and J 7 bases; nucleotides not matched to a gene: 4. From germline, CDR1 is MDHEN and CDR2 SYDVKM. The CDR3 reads CASSWDRGWQPQHF. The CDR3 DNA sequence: TGTGCCAGCAGTTGGGACAGGGGTTGGCAGCCCCAGCATTTT. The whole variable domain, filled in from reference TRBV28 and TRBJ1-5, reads DVKVTQSSRYLVKRTGEKVFLECVQDMDHENMFWYRQDPGLGLRLIYFSYDVKMKEKGDIPEGYSVSREKKERFSLILESASTNQTSMYLCASSWDRGWQPQHFGDGTRLSIL.

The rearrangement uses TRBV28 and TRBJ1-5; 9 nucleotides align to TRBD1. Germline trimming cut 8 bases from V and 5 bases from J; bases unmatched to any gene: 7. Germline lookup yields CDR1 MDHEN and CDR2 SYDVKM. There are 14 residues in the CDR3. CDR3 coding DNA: TGTGCCAGCTTACCGGGACAGGGATATCAGCCCCAGCATTTT. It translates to CASLPGQGYQPQHF.

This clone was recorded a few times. The chain's CDR3 is CASDTAGGEQYF. The CDR3 DNA follows: TGTGCCAGCGACACGGCAGGGGGCGAGCAGTACTTC. V gene TRBV28 combines with J gene TRBJ2-7; 7 bases match TRBD1. This CDR3 region has 12 residues. V lost 8 bases to trimming and J lost 6 bases; unmatched junction nucleotides: 7. Germline-derived CDR1 and CDR2 are MDHEN and SYDVKM.

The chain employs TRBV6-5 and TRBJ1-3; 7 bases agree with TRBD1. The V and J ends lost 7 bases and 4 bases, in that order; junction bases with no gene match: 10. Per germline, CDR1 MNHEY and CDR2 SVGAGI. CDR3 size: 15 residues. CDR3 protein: CASTTTGTVGNTIYF. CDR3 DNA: TGTGCCAGCACCACGACCGGGACAGTCGGAAACACCATATATTTT.

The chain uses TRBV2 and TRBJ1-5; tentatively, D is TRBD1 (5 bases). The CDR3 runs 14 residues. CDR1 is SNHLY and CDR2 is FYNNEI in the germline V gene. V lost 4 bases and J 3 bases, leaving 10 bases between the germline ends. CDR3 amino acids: CASSVGRVNQPQHF. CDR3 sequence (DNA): TGTGCCAGCAGTGTCGGCAGGGTCAATCAGCCCCAGCATTTT.

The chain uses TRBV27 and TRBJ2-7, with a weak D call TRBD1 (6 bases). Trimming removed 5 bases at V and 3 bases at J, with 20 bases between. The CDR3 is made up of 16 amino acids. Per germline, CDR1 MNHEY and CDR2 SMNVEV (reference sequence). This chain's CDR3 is CASSTSGTNRFYEQYF. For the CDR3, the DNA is TGTGCCAGCAGTACTTCCGGGACAAATCGCTTCTACGAGCAGTACTTC.